The rows below give T cell receptor beta chains drawn from one sample of a study of T cells in Graves' hyperthyroidism and ophthalmopathy. TCRdb reprocessed the multiplex PCR reads via MiXCR and lists one record per CDR3 protein. The sample has approximately 250,000 distinct CDR3 sequences; approximately 25% are singletons. The sample taken for sequencing was blood. The receptors shown here come from a woman between 40 and 50 years old with Graves' ophthalmopathy. Both conserved end residues are part of each CDR3. A D gene is named only where the DNA matches it firmly. Size is omitted from some rows. Given values are once, few, many or a class for expanded clones.

v_call: TRBV5-6
j_call: TRBJ1-3
d_call: .
clone_size: many
cdr3_aa: CASSLRTTGSTIYF
cdr3_nt: TGTGCCAGCAGCTTAAGGACAACAGGAAGCACCATATATTTT

v_call: TRBV24-1
j_call: TRBJ1-5
d_call: .
clone_size: many
cdr3_aa: CATSDRRDQPQHF
cdr3_nt: TGTGCCACCAGTGATAGGAGGGATCAGCCCCAGCATTTT

v_call: TRBV15
j_call: TRBJ2-7
d_call: .
clone_size: .
cdr3_aa: CATSSLTGPYEQYF
cdr3_nt: TGTGCCACCAGCAGTCTGACTGGGCCCTACGAGCAGTACTTC

v_call: TRBV20-1
j_call: TRBJ2-2
d_call: TRBD1
clone_size: .
cdr3_aa: CSAKGDRGRGELFF
cdr3_nt: TGCAGTGCTAAGGGTGACAGGGGAAGAGGGGAGCTGTTTTTT

v_call: TRBV20-1
j_call: TRBJ2-5
d_call: TRBD2
clone_size: many
cdr3_aa: CSARDLTSGQETQYF
cdr3_nt: TGCAGTGCTAGAGATCTCACTAGCGGCCAAGAGACCCAGTACTTC

v_call: TRBV2
j_call: TRBJ2-3
d_call: .
clone_size: .
cdr3_aa: CASTGRGGPSDTQYF
cdr3_nt: TGTGCCAGCACCGGAAGAGGGGGGCCTAGCGATACGCAGTATTTT

v_call: TRBV7-2
j_call: TRBJ2-7
d_call: .
clone_size: many
cdr3_aa: CASSLSYPYEQYF
cdr3_nt: TGTGCCAGCAGCTTATCTTATCCCTACGAGCAGTACTTC

v_call: TRBV9
j_call: TRBJ2-7
d_call: TRBD2
clone_size: many
cdr3_aa: CASSVGGLAREQYF
cdr3_nt: TGTGCCAGCAGCGTGGGGGGACTAGCGCGCGAGCAGTACTTC

v_call: TRBV27
j_call: TRBJ1-5
d_call: TRBD1
clone_size: many
cdr3_aa: CASSHGQGGNQPQHF
cdr3_nt: TGTGCCAGCAGTCACGGACAGGGGGGCAATCAGCCCCAGCATTTT

v_call: TRBV6-5
j_call: TRBJ1-3
d_call: .
clone_size: many
cdr3_aa: CASSYSRQGDTIYF
cdr3_nt: TGTGCCAGCAGTTACTCGAGGCAAGGGGACACCATATATTTT

v_call: TRBV30
j_call: TRBJ1-2
d_call: .
clone_size: .
cdr3_aa: CAWMKVTNYGYTF
cdr3_nt: TGTGCCTGGATGAAAGTTACTAACTATGGCTACACCTTC

v_call: TRBV20-1
j_call: TRBJ2-5
d_call: TRBD2
clone_size: many
cdr3_aa: CSAKGLAGVETQYF
cdr3_nt: TGCAGTGCTAAGGGACTAGCGGGAGTAGAGACCCAGTACTTC

v_call: TRBV15
j_call: TRBJ1-5
d_call: .
clone_size: many
cdr3_aa: CATSRAEDQPQHF
cdr3_nt: TGTGCCACCAGCAGAGCCGAGGATCAGCCCCAGCATTTT

v_call: TRBV5-1
j_call: TRBJ2-5
d_call: .
clone_size: many
cdr3_aa: CASSYSTGEGTQYF
cdr3_nt: TGCGCCAGCAGCTACAGTACGGGGGAAGGGACCCAGTACTTC

v_call: TRBV18
j_call: TRBJ1-5
d_call: TRBD1
clone_size: many
cdr3_aa: CASSLKRTGPQHF
cdr3_nt: TGTGCCAGCTCACTAAAAAGGACAGGGCCCCAGCATTTT

v_call: TRBV12-3/TRBV12-4
j_call: TRBJ1-1
d_call: .
clone_size: once
cdr3_aa: CASNAIANTEAFF
cdr3_nt: TGTGCCAGCAATGCAATAGCGAACACTGAAGCTTTCTTT

v_call: TRBV19
j_call: TRBJ2-7
d_call: .
clone_size: many
cdr3_aa: CASSIGQPGEQYF
cdr3_nt: TGTGCCAGTAGTATAGGCCAGCCGGGGGAGCAGTACTTC